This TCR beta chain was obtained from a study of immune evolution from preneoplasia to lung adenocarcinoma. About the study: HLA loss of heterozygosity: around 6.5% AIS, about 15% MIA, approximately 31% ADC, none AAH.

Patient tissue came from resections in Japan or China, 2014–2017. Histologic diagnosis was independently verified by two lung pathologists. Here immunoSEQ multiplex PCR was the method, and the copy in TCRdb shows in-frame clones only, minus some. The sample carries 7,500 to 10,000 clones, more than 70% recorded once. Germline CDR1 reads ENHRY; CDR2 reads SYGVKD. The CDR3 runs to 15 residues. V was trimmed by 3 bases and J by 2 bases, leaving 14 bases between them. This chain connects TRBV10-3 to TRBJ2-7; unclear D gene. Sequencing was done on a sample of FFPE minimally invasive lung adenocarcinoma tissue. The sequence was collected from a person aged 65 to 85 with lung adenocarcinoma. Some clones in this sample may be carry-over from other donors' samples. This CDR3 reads CAISDRRLGPYEQYF. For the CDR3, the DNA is TGTGCCATCAGTGATCGTAGGTTAGGACCCTACGAGCAGTACTTC.